The text below deals with one T cell receptor beta chain. There are 15 residues in the CDR3. After removal of 0 bases from V and 7 bases from J, the junction contained 3 bases not matched to a gene. The germline V gene encodes CDR1 SGDLS and CDR2 YYNGEE. These data are taken from a study of blood T cell repertoires in COVID-19. The overall study: In each case, the material was cDNA or gDNA derived from T cells, B-cell-depleted T cells, or PBMCs.

Original processing notes: Reference gene primer amplification gave nucleated cell count estimates. Profiled with immunoSEQ multiplex PCR; TCRdb holds only in-frame clones, not every one. For V, J and clone size, that table is used; D and trimming come from the DNA. The sample has 200,000 to 300,000 clones, around 87% seen once. Sequencing was done on a sample of peripheral blood. This TCR was sampled from a woman in her forties or fifties with acute or convalescent COVID-19. V gene TRBV9 combines with J gene TRBJ2-1; 11 bases are shared with TRBD2. In DNA, the CDR3 is TGTGCCAGCAGCGTAGGTAGCGGGAGGGGTAATGAGCAGTTCTTC. Translating gives CASSVGSGRGNEQFF.